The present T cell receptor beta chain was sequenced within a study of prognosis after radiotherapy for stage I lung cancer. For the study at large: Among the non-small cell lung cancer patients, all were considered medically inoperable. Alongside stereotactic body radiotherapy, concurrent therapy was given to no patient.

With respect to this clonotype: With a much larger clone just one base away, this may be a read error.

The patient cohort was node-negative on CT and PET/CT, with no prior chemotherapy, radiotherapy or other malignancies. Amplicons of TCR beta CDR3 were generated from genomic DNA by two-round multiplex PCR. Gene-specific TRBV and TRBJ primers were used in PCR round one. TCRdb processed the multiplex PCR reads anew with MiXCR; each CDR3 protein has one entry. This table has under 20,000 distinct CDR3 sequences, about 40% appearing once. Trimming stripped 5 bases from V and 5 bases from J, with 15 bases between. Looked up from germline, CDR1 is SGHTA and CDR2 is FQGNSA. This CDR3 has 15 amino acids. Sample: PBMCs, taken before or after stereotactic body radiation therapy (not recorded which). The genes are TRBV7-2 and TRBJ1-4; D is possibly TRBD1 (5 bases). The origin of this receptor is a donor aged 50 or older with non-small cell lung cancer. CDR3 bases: TGTGCCAGCAGCCTAACTGGGGACGGAAATGAAAAACTGTTTTTT. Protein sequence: CASSLTGDGNEKLFF.